The clone carrying this T cell receptor (beta chain) has at least ten counts. Between the trimmed V and J ends, which lost 9 bases and 0 bases, there was a span of 8 bases. The CDR3 runs 13 residues. CDR1 KGHDR and CDR2 SFDVKD come from the germline V gene. The data stem from a study of T cells in Graves' hyperthyroidism and ophthalmopathy. Exclusion of a patient resulted from uncontrolled infection, other autoimmune disease, pregnancy or lactation. Based on clinical symptoms, serum thyroxine and TRAb, thyroid ultrasound and orbital computed tomography, diagnoses were reached. Amplification of TCR beta CDR3 regions was performed using RNA transcripts as template. The study used the HTBI primer set for a first-round RT-PCR of the TCR CDR3. TCRdb reanalysed the multiplex PCR reads using MiXCR and keeps one entry per CDR3 protein. The sample consists of about 560,000 distinct CDR3 sequences, 46% of them appearing once.

Sequencing was performed on peripheral blood or thyroid tissue (not recorded which). This TCR came from a woman aged 18-30 years with Graves' hyperthyroidism. The chain carries TRBV24-1 and TRBJ1-5; the D is unclear. The CDR3 region is CATQDRSNQPQHF. The CDR3 nucleotides read TGTGCCACCCAGGACCGTAGCAATCAGCCCCAGCATTTT.